This TCR beta chain was captured in a study of T cells expressing NK-cell markers. One entry per CDR3 protein, without DNA, is what TCRdb gives after re-calling the 5' RACE reads. The sample includes over 350,000 distinct CDR3 sequences. Germline V CDR1 and CDR2: LNHDA, SQIVND (reference sequence). CDR3 size: 14 residues. The source is a woman in her forties or fifties in good health. This rearrangement joins TRBV19 to TRBJ2-5; TCRdb gives TRBD1 as the D gene, but with no DNA this cannot be confirmed. The material sequenced was blood T cells: a sorted CD56 or NKG2C T cell subset, CD4+ or CD8+ T cells, or bulk PBMC T cells (not recorded which). The CDR3 is CASSGNPAGETQYF.